This T cell receptor (beta chain) appears in the sequencing data of a study of blood T cell repertoires in COVID-19. In the study overall: The cDNA or gDNA used as material had been derived from T cells, B-cell-depleted T cells, or PBMCs.

Germline CDR1 and CDR2: SEHNR and FQNEAQ (reference sequence). The CDR3 has 16 amino acids. Trimming cost V 5 bases and J 0 bases, with 13 bases left between them. Only in-frame clones appear in the TCRdb table, and some are missing; sequencing was by immunoSEQ multiplex PCR. This table holds about 250,000 clones, roughly 90% found once. This sequence joins TRBV7-9 and TRBJ1-4; D remains ambiguous. This clonotype was obtained from a young woman with acute COVID-19. Sequencing was performed on PBMCs or T cells enriched from blood (not recorded which). CDR3 loop: CASSVTSEPTNEKLFF. CDR3 sequence (DNA): TGTGCCAGCAGCGTAACCAGTGAACCAACTAATGAAAAACTGTTTTTT.